The clone carrying this T cell receptor (beta chain) appeared once. Its antigen is as yet unknown. The data were obtained in a study of cytomegalovirus exposure and HLA in healthy donors. Germline loops: CDR1 LGHNA, CDR2 YSLEER. This CDR3 contains 17 residues. Unmatched junction bases numbered 8, after V lost 0 bases and J lost 0 bases. Study-wide results and limits: TCR beta chains numbering more than 150 were designated cytomegalovirus-associated.

Researchers ran the PCR with 60 Vbeta and 13 Jbeta primers. Clones were read by immunoSEQ multiplex PCR, and TCRdb kept only the in-frame ones, dropping some. The sample holds 300,000 or so clones; roughly 86% are singletons and the top ten take about 2%. The source of this sequence is a woman in her thirties or forties in good health and CMV-seropositive. The genes are TRBV4-3 and TRBJ2-7; 7 bases are shared with TRBD2. The sequenced sample consisted of PBMCs. CDR3 region: CASSQDALGGSSYEQYF. The DNA of the CDR3 is TGCGCCAGCAGCCAAGATGCGTTGGGCGGGAGCTCCTACGAGCAGTACTTC.